The clone carrying this TCR beta chain has more than one count but fewer than ten. V lost 1 base to trimming and J lost 7 bases, with 14 bases between them. There are 15 residues in the CDR3. The sample comes from a study of human T cells and chemical hapten exposure. MiXCR was run by TCRdb on the 5' RACE reads, yielding one entry per CDR3 protein. The sample has about 120,000 distinct CDR3 sequences, approximately 20% seen once. The starting material, unfractionated whole blood, was used for total RNA extraction. The clonotype was recovered from a human donor in good health. The rearrangement uses TRBV12-3 or TRBV12-4 and TRBJ1-5; D is possibly TRBD1 (5 bases). The CDR3 DNA sequence: TGTGCCAGCAGTTTAGTAGGCAGGGCTGGGCAGCCCCAGCATTTT. Protein: CASSLVGRAGQPQHF.